Listed below are T cell receptor beta chains from one sample, sequenced in a study of Ad26.COV2.S vaccination and SARS-CoV-2 variants. Here immunoSEQ multiplex PCR was the method, and the copy in TCRdb shows in-frame clones only, minus some. The sample comprises about 680,000 clones, about 89% of which are singletons, and about 1.5% rests with the top ten. The source material was peripheral blood, sampled in a trial of Ad26.COV2.S vaccine versus placebo. The receptors were sampled from a person between 18 and 65 years old who received the Ad26.COV2.S COVID-19 vaccine or a placebo. Each CDR3 is given with its conserved first and last residue. The D gene is left open where the match is weak. The listing skips clone size in some rows; elsewhere it reads once, few, many or a size class.

clone_size d_call j_call v_call cdr3_aa cdr3_nt
. . TRBJ2-7 TRBV3-1/TRBV3-2 CASSQAPDRDFEQYF TGTGCCAGCAGCCAAGCCCCTGACAGGGACTTCGAGCAGTACTTC
. . TRBJ2-3 TRBV9 CASSVDRRTQYF TGTGCCAGCAGCGTAGACAGAAGGACGCAGTATTTT
. TRBD1 TRBJ2-7 TRBV19 CASSPRTGTYEQYF TGTGCCAGTAGTCCAAGGACAGGGACCTACGAGCAGTACTTC
. . TRBJ1-6 TRBV5-1 CASSPRTDYNSPLHF TGCGCCAGCAGCCCCCGGACAGATTATAATTCACCCCTCCACTTT
. TRBD1 TRBJ2-7 TRBV27 CASSEHRGTGVSEQYF TGTGCCAGCAGTGAACACAGGGGGACGGGAGTTTCCGAGCAGTACTTC
once . TRBJ1-4 TRBV18 CASSPPSVEGTREKLFF TGTGCCAGCTCACCACCGTCGGTTGAGGGGACGAGAGAAAAACTGTTTTTT
. . TRBJ2-4 TRBV7-9 CASSLDGVAKNIQYF TGTGCCAGCAGCTTAGACGGTGTAGCCAAAAACATTCAGTACTTC
. . TRBJ2-1 TRBV18 CASSPDRQSYNEQFF TGTGCCAGCTCACCTGACAGACAGTCCTACAATGAGCAGTTCTTC
. TRBD1 TRBJ2-1 TRBV18 CASSPPAGGTYNEQFF TGTGCCAGCTCACCCCCGGCAGGGGGCACCTACAATGAGCAGTTCTTC
. . TRBJ2-3 TRBV7-9 CASSLKTSADTQYF TGTGCCAGCAGCTTAAAGACTTCGGCAGATACGCAGTATTTT
. TRBD1 TRBJ2-7 TRBV24-1 CATSDPGQGAYEQYF TGTGCCACCAGTGACCCCGGACAGGGTGCCTACGAGCAGTACTTC
. . TRBJ2-5 TRBV4-1 CASSQLTTGKETQYF TGCGCCAGCAGCCAATTGACGACGGGGAAAGAGACCCAGTACTTC
few . TRBJ2-7 TRBV19 CASSWQVGVWGYEQYF TGTGCCAGTAGCTGGCAAGTGGGAGTGTGGGGATACGAGCAGTACTTC
. TRBD2 TRBJ2-1 TRBV24-1 CATSASGGRSEEQFF TGTGCCACCAGTGCGTCGGGAGGTCGATCGGAAGAGCAGTTCTTC
. . TRBJ2-1 TRBV12-3/TRBV12-4 CASSSLSYNEQFF TGTGCCAGCAGTAGTCTGTCCTACAATGAGCAGTTCTTC
. . TRBJ1-5 TRBV15 CATGARALGNQPQHF TGTGCCACCGGGGCCAGGGCTCTCGGAAATCAGCCCCAGCATTTT
once TRBD1 TRBJ1-6 TRBV19 CASSRTGDLMNSPLHF TGTGCCAGTAGTAGAACAGGGGATCTGATGAATTCACCCCTCCACTTT
. TRBD2 TRBJ2-1 TRBV7-2 CASSLASGDYNEQFF TGTGCCAGCAGCTTAGCTAGCGGGGATTACAATGAGCAGTTCTTC
. . TRBJ2-7 TRBV5-1 CASSLAGGLSYEQYF TGCGCCAGCAGCTTGGCAGGGGGGCTCTCCTACGAGCAGTACTTC
. . TRBJ2-5 TRBV5-8 CASSDGTLQAQETQYF TGTGCCAGCAGCGACGGGACATTACAGGCCCAAGAGACCCAGTACTTC
. TRBD1 TRBJ2-7 TRBV2 CATHRDRDYEQYF TGTGCCACTCACCGGGACAGAGACTACGAGCAGTACTTC
. . TRBJ2-2 TRBV6-5 CASRRGGSRTGELFF TGTGCCAGCAGGCGTGGGGGGAGTCGCACCGGGGAGCTGTTTTTT